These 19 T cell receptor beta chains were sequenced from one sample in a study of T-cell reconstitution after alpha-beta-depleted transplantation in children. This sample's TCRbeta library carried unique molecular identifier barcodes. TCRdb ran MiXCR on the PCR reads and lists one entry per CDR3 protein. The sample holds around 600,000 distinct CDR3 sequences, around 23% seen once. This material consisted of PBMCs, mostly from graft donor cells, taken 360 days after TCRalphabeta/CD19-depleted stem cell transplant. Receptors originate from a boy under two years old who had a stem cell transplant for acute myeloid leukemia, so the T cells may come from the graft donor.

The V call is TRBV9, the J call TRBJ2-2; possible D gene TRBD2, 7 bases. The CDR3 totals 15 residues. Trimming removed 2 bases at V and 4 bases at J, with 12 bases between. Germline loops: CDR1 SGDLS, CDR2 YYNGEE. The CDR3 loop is CASSVYREGTGELFF. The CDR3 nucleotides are TGTGCCAGCAGCGTGTACAGGGAGGGCACCGGGGAGCTGTTTTTT. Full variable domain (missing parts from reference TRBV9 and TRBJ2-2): DSGVTQTPKHLITATGQRVTLRCSPRSGDLSVYWYQQSLDQGLQFLIQYYNGEERAKGNILERFSAQQFPDLHSELNLSSLELGDSALYFCASSVYREGTGELFFGEGSRLTVL.

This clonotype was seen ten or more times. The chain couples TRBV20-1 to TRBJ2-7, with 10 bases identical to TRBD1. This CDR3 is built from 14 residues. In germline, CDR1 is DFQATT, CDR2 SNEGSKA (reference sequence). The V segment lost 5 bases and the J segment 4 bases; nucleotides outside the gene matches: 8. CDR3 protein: CSADPGQGPYEQYF. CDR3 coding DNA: TGCAGTGCTGATCCGGGACAGGGGCCTTACGAGCAGTACTTC.

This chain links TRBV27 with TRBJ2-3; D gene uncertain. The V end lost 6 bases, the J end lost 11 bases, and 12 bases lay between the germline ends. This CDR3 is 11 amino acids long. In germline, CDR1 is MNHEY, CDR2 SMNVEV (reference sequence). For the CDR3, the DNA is TGTGCCAGCAGGGCTGGGTTGGTGCAGTATTTT. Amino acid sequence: CASRAGLVQYF.

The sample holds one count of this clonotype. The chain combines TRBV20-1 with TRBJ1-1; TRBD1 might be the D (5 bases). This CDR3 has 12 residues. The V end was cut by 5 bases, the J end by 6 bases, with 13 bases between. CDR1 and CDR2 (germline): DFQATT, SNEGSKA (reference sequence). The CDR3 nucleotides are TGCAGTGCTCAGAGGGGAGGGGCTGAAGCTTTCTTT. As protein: CSAQRGGAEAFF.

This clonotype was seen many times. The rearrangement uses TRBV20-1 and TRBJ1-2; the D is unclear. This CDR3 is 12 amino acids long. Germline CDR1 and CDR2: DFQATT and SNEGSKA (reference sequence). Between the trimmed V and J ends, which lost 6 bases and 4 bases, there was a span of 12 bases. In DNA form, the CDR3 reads TGCAGTGCGGGGAGGGTCATCTATGGCTACACCTTC. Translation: CSAGRVIYGYTF.

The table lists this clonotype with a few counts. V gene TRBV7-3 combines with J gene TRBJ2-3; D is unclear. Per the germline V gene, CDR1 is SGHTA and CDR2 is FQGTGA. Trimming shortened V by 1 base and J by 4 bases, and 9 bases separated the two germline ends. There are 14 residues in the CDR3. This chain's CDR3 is CASSLNYGSDTQYF. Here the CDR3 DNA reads TGTGCCAGCAGCTTAAATTACGGATCAGATACGCAGTATTTT.

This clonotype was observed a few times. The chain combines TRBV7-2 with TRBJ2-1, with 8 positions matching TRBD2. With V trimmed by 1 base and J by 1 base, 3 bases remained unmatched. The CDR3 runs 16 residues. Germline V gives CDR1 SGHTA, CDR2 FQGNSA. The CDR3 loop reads CASSLERGRSYNEQFF. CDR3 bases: TGTGCCAGCAGCTTAGAGCGGGGGCGATCCTACAATGAGCAGTTCTTC.

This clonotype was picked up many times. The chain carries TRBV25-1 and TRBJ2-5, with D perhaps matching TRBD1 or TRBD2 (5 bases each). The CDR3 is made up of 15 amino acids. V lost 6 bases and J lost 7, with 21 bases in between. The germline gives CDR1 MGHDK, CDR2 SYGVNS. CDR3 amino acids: CASSWGRFVVGTQYF. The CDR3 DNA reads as TGTGCCAGCAGCTGGGGACGGTTTGTAGTTGGGACCCAGTACTTC. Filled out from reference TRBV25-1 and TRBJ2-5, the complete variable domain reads EADIYQTPRYLVIGTGKKITLECSQTMGHDKMYWYQQDPGMELHLIHYSYGVNSTEKGDLSSESTVSRIRTEHFPLTLESARPSHTSQYLCASSWGRFVVGTQYFGPGTRLLVL.

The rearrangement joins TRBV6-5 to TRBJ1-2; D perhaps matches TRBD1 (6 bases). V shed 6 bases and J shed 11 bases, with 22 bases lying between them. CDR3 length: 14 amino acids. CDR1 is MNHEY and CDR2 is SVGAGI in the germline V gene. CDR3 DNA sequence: TGTGCCAGCAGCTATAACCTAGACCGGGGGCGATACACCTTC. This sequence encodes CASSYNLDRGRYTF.

This CDR3 is CASSLRQGYGNEQFF. Here the CDR3 DNA reads TGCGCCAGCAGCTTACGACAGGGATACGGCAATGAGCAGTTCTTC. V is TRBV5-1 and J is TRBJ2-1; 7 bases are a match to TRBD1. J was trimmed by 6 bases and V by 2 bases; bases with no gene match: 8. There are 15 residues in the CDR3. The germline V gene encodes CDR1 SGHRS and CDR2 YFSETQ.

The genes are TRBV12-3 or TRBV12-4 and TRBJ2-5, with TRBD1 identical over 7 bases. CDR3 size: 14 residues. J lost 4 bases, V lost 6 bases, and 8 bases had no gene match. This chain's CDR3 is CASREPGQRETQYF. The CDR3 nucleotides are TGTGCCAGCAGAGAGCCGGGACAGCGAGAGACCCAGTACTTC.

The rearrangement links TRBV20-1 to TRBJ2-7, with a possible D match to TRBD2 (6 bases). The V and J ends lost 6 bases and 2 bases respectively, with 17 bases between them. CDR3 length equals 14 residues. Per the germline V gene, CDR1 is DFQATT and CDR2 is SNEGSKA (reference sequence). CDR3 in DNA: TGCAGTGCCTGTGGGCGGGACGGCACCTACGAGCAGTACTTC. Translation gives CSACGRDGTYEQYF.

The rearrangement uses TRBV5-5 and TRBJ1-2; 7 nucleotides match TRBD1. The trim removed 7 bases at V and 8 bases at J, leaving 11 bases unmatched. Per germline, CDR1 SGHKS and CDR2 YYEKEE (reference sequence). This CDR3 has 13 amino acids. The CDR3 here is CASLTGDSVGYTF. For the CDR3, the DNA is TGTGCCAGCCTCACAGGGGATTCTGTCGGCTACACCTTC.

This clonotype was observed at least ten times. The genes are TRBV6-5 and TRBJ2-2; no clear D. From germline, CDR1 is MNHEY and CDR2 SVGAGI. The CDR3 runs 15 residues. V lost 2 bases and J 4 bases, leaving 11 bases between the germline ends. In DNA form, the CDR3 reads TGTGCCAGCAGTTACGCTAGAATGGGCACCGGGGAGCTGTTTTTT. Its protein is CASSYARMGTGELFF.

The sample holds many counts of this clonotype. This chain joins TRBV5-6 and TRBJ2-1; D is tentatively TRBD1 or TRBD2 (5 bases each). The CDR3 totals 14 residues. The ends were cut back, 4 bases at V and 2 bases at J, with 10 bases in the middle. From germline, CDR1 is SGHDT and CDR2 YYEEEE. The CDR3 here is CASSPRGAYNEQFF. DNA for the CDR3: TGTGCCAGCAGCCCAAGGGGAGCCTACAATGAGCAGTTCTTC. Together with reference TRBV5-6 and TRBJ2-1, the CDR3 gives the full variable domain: DAGVTQSPTHLIKTRGQQVTLRCSPKSGHDTVSWYQQALGQGPQFIFQYYEEEERQRGNFPDRFSGHQFPNYSSELNVNALLLGDSALYLCASSPRGAYNEQFFGPGTRLTVL.

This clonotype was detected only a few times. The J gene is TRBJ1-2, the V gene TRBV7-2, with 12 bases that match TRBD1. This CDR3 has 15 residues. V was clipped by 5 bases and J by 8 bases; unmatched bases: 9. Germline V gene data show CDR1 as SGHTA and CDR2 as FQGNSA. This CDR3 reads CASSDRDRGPRGYTF. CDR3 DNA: TGTGCCAGCAGCGACCGGGACAGGGGGCCTAGGGGCTACACCTTC.

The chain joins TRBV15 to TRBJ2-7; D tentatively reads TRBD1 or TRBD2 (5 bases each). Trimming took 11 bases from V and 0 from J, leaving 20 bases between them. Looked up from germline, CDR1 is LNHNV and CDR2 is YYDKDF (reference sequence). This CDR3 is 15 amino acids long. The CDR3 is CAAGEGRSSSYEQYF. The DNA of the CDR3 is TGTGCCGCCGGCGAGGGACGGTCGAGCTCCTACGAGCAGTACTTC.

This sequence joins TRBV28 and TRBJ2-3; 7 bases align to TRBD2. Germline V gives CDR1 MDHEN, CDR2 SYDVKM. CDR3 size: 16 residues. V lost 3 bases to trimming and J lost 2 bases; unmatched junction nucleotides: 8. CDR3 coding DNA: TGTGCCAGCAGTTTTCCCCTCCTAGCGGCCACAGATACGCAGTATTTT. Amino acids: CASSFPLLAATDTQYF.

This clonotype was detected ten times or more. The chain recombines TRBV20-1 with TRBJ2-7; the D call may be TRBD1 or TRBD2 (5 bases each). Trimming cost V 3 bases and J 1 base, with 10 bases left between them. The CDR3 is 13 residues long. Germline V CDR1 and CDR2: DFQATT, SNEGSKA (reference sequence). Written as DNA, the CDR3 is TGCAGTGCTAGCCCCAGGGAGTCCTACGAGCAGTACTTC. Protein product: CSASPRESYEQYF.